Listed here are 22 T cell receptor beta chains from one sample, sequenced in a study of blood T cell repertoires in COVID-19. Generated by immunoSEQ multiplex PCR, the TCRdb table keeps only in-frame clones and is missing some. The sample has around 20,000 clones, 70% to 85% seen once. Sequencing used peripheral blood. These receptors were collected from a human donor in a cohort sampled during active COVID-19.

V and J are TRBV9 and TRBJ2-6; 7 nucleotides match TRBD1. Trimming took 4 bases from V and 0 from J; bases not matched to a gene: 10. The CDR3 totals 18 residues. Germline lookup yields CDR1 SGDLS and CDR2 YYNGEE. CDR3 DNA sequence: TGTGCCAGCAGCTTAACGGGACAGCGGTACTCTGGGGCCAACGTCCTGACTTTC. Translation gives CASSLTGQRYSGANVLTF. Variable domain in full (rest from reference TRBV9 and TRBJ2-6): DSGVTQTPKHLITATGQRVTLRCSPRSGDLSVYWYQQSLDQGLQFLIQYYNGEERAKGNILERFSAQQFPDLHSELNLSSLELGDSALYFCASSLTGQRYSGANVLTFGAGSRLTVL.

The J gene is TRBJ2-1, the V gene TRBV6-4, with a possible D match to TRBD2 (6 bases). Germline CDR1 MRHNA, CDR2 SNTAGT. V was cut by 4 bases and J by 0 bases, with 10 bases left in between. CDR3 size: 15 residues. CDR3 in amino acids: CASSGHGSSYNEQFF. The CDR3 bases are TGTGCCAGCAGTGGGCACGGGAGCTCCTACAATGAGCAGTTCTTC.

The V gene is TRBV19, the J gene TRBJ1-1; D gene uncertain. CDR1 LNHDA and CDR2 SQIVND come from the germline V gene (reference sequence). V lost 1 base and J 5 bases, leaving 5 bases between the germline ends. CDR3 length equals 12 residues. The CDR3 sequence is CASSIGRTEAFF. In DNA, the CDR3 is TGTGCCAGTAGTATAGGCAGGACTGAAGCTTTCTTT.

This clone was picked up one time. The CDR3 loop reads CASSLRVDSYEQYF. DNA for the CDR3: TGTGCCAGTAGCCTCAGGGTTGACTCCTACGAGCAGTACTTC. The J gene is TRBJ2-5, the V gene TRBV19; perhaps TRBD1 as D (5 bases). The J call is doubtful: the DNA matches TRBJ2-7 better. The CDR3 is 14 residues long. Germline lookup yields CDR1 LNHDA and CDR2 SQIVND (reference sequence).

The chain employs TRBV28 and TRBJ1-5, with D unresolved. The CDR3 has 11 amino acids. V dropped 2 bases and J dropped 9 bases, with 5 bases sitting between them. From germline, CDR1 is MDHEN and CDR2 SYDVKM. CDR3 coding DNA: TGTGCCAGCAGTTTAGGGCCGCCCCAGCATTTT. This translates into CASSLGPPQHF.

The chain joins TRBV11-1 to TRBJ2-5, with TRBD2 matching over 10 bases. The trim removed 0 bases at V and 2 bases at J, leaving 3 bases unmatched. CDR1 SGHAT and CDR2 FQDESV come from the germline V gene (reference sequence). CDR3 length equals 16 residues. The CDR3, as DNA: TGTGCCAGCAGCTTAGCGCTAGCGGGAGTGCAAGAGACCCAGTACTTC. It translates to CASSLALAGVQETQYF.

The CDR3 DNA sequence: TGCGCCAGCAGCTTGGTTGGGCGGGAGTTCGGAGATACGCAGTATTTT. This sequence encodes CASSLVGREFGDTQYF. V usage is TRBV5-1 and J usage is TRBJ2-3; 7 bases align to TRBD2. Germline trimming cut 0 bases from V and 5 bases from J; bases unmatched to any gene: 9. The CDR3 spans 16 residues. Looked up from germline, CDR1 is SGHRS and CDR2 is YFSETQ.

As concerns this clone: A junction end diverges from the germline sequence, so it may reflect a read error. The chain uses TRBV7-7 and TRBJ2-7; D is perhaps TRBD2 (5 bases). Germline CDR1 reads SSHAT; CDR2 reads FNYEAQ (reference sequence). The CDR3 runs 15 residues. The CDR3 here is CASSLGSGELYEQYF. CDR3 bases: TGTGCTAGCAGCTTAGGCAGCGGAGAGCTATACGAGCAGTACTTC.

This chain connects TRBV5-1 to TRBJ2-1; TRBD2 agrees at 7 bases. This CDR3 is built from 15 residues. Unmatched junction bases numbered 4, after V lost 3 bases and J lost 1 base. Germline V CDR1 and CDR2: SGHRS, YFSETQ. The CDR3, as DNA: TGCGCCAGCAGCTGGTCTAGCGGATCCTACAATGAGCAGTTCTTC. As protein: CASSWSSGSYNEQFF.

Written as DNA, the CDR3 is TGTGCCAGCAGTTTATTCAGGGGGTTAGGAAACACCATATATTTT. This codes for CASSLFRGLGNTIYF. The chain is built from TRBV28 and TRBJ1-3; 7 positions match TRBD1. This CDR3 region has 15 residues. J lost 4 bases, V lost 1 base, and 4 bases had no gene match. Germline CDR1 is MDHEN and CDR2 is SYDVKM.

The rearrangement uses TRBV5-1 and TRBJ1-2; 9 nucleotides line up with TRBD1. Looked up from germline, CDR1 is SGHRS and CDR2 is YFSETQ. The CDR3 has 15 residues. Losses at the gene ends were 4 bases for V and 3 bases for J; bases not matched to a gene: 7. The chain's CDR3 is CASSRTGDLYYGYTF. The CDR3 region has the DNA TGCGCCAGCAGCAGGACAGGGGATCTTTACTATGGCTACACCTTC.

CDR3 nucleotides: TGTGCCAGTCGAGATCGGGGCAGGGGAGACGAGCAGTACTTC. Protein product: CASRDRGRGDEQYF. The V gene is TRBV19, the J gene TRBJ2-7; D may be TRBD1 (6 bases). V was clipped by 8 bases and J by 5 bases, with 19 bases between them. Per germline, CDR1 LNHDA and CDR2 SQIVND (reference sequence). CDR3 length: 14 residues.

The genes are TRBV3-1 (or the pseudogene TRBV3-2) and TRBJ1-6; TRBD1 aligns across 7 bases. CDR1 is LGHDT and CDR2 is YNNKEL in the germline V gene (reference sequence). The CDR3 consists of 16 residues. Unmatched junction bases numbered 9, after V lost 1 base and J lost 9 bases. The CDR3 coding sequence is TGTGCCAGCAGCCAAGTAAGGACGGCAGGGGGTTCACCCCTCCACTTT. Translation: CASSQVRTAGGSPLHF.

The chain uses TRBV19 and TRBJ1-5; 8 positions match TRBD1. The germline V gene encodes CDR1 LNHDA and CDR2 SQIVND (reference sequence). The CDR3 loop spans 15 amino acids. The V segment lost 2 bases and the J segment 5 bases; nucleotides outside the gene matches: 5. The CDR3 sequence is CASSISDRDYQPQHF. The CDR3 DNA sequence: TGTGCCAGTAGTATATCGGACAGGGACTATCAGCCCCAGCATTTT.

V is TRBV4-1 and J is TRBJ2-3; 8 bases line up with TRBD2. The CDR3 runs 18 residues. With V trimmed by 4 bases and J by 2 bases, 14 bases remained unmatched. In germline, CDR1 is MGHRA, CDR2 YSYEKL. As DNA, the CDR3 is TGCGCCAGCAGCCGAATTTCTTTCTCGGGAGGGTTCACAGATACGCAGTATTTT. Amino acid sequence: CASSRISFSGGFTDTQYF.

The chain employs TRBV29-1 and TRBJ2-1; 9 nucleotides align to TRBD2. V lost 5 bases to trimming and J lost 8 bases; unmatched junction nucleotides: 10. The CDR3 spans 14 residues. Germline CDR1 reads SQVTM; CDR2 reads ANQGSEA. The CDR3 nucleotides read TGCAGCGTTTTAAAGCGGGAGGAGATAGATGAGCAGTTCTTC. Protein product: CSVLKREEIDEQFF.

The chain has TRBV6-5 and TRBJ2-5, with 12 positions matching TRBD2. The CDR3 is made up of 15 amino acids. CDR1 and CDR2 (germline): MNHEY, SVGAGI. V lost 7 bases to trimming and J lost 5 bases; unmatched junction nucleotides: 8. The CDR3 coding sequence is TGTGCCAGCACCTTAGGACTAGCGGGATATGAGACCCAGTACTTC. It yields the protein CASTLGLAGYETQYF.

The genes are TRBV19 and TRBJ1-5; D call uncertain. V shed 5 bases and J shed 0 bases, with 14 bases lying between them. This CDR3 comprises 16 residues. The germline V gene has CDR1 LNHDA and CDR2 SQIVND (reference sequence). The CDR3 reads CASSGESFTSNQPQHF. Here the CDR3 DNA reads TGTGCCAGTAGTGGGGAGAGCTTCACTAGCAATCAGCCCCAGCATTTT.

This clone appeared a few times. The CDR3 sequence: CASSYRGLSNQPQHF. CDR3 nucleotide sequence: TGTGCCAGCAGCTACAGAGGACTTAGCAATCAGCCCCAGCATTTT. V and J are TRBV7-2 and TRBJ1-5, with unresolved D. Trimming pared 4 bases from V and 0 bases from J, leaving 10 bases between. The CDR3 has 15 residues. Germline CDR1 and CDR2: SGHTA and FQGNSA. The complete variable domain, with remaining parts taken from reference TRBV7-2 and TRBJ1-5, reads GAGVSQSPSNKVTEKGKDVELRCDPISGHTALYWYRQSLGQGLEFLIYFQGNSAPDKSGLPSDRFSAERTGGSVSTLTIQRTQQEDSAVYLCASSYRGLSNQPQHFGDGTRLSIL.

The chain is built from TRBV9 and TRBJ2-7; D not certain. Trimming shortened V by 0 bases and J by 6 bases, and 13 bases separated the two germline ends. This CDR3 contains 14 residues. The germline V gene has CDR1 SGDLS and CDR2 YYNGEE. The CDR3 sequence: CASSVGLVLGEQYF. CDR3 nucleotide sequence: TGTGCCAGCAGCGTAGGGCTAGTTCTTGGCGAGCAGTACTTC.

About this clone: The junction differs from germline at one of its ends, possibly a read error. V gene TRBV7-7 combines with J gene TRBJ2-1; TRBD2 aligns across 9 bases. Germline CDR1 reads SSHAT; CDR2 reads FNYEAQ (reference sequence). The CDR3 sequence is 16 residues long. The CDR3 protein is CASSLRTSEKRDEQFF. The CDR3 DNA sequence: TGTGCTAGCAGCCTTAGGACTAGCGAGAAGAGGGATGAGCAGTTCTTC.

The chain is built from TRBV5-5 and TRBJ2-3, with a possible D match to TRBD2 (6 bases). Deletions cut 0 bases from V and 0 bases from J, with 17 bases between. The CDR3 has 18 amino acids. Per the germline V gene, CDR1 is SGHKS and CDR2 is YYEKEE (reference sequence). The CDR3 protein is CASSLELAASTSTDTQYF. The CDR3 nucleotides are TGTGCCAGCAGCTTGGAATTAGCGGCCTCCACTAGCACAGATACGCAGTATTTT.